This T cell receptor (beta chain) was sequenced in a study of blood T cell repertoires in COVID-19. For the study at large: There were acute and convalescent COVID-19 samples, and they came from the United States, Italy and Spain. PBMCs, B-cell-depleted T cells, or T cells were the source of the cDNA or gDNA that made up the material.

Cohort 3 recovered donors had two negative PCRs, clearance, or symptom resolution. The method was immunoSEQ multiplex PCR; TCRdb's version includes in-frame clones alone and lacks a portion of them. The table shows fewer than 300,000 clones, with approximately 92% occurring only once. Sequenced input: PBMCs or T cells enriched from blood (not recorded which). This receptor was identified in a woman in her 30s who had recovered from COVID-19.

The CDR3 is CASSYGTGFEQYF. The CDR3 DNA is TGTGCCAGCAGTTATGGGACAGGGTTCGAGCAGTACTTC. This sequence joins TRBV6-9 and TRBJ2-7; the match to TRBD1 covers 9 bases. The CDR3 runs to 13 residues. V shed 2 bases and J 6 bases; nucleotides not matched to a gene: 2. Per the germline V gene, CDR1 is MNHGY and CDR2 is SVAAGI.